A selection of T cell receptor beta chains follows, all from one sample in a study of blood T cell repertoires in COVID-19. This table comes from immunoSEQ multiplex PCR, and its TCRdb copy is limited to in-frame clones, with some not included. The sample includes 130,000 to 150,000 clones, 84% of them seen just once. The sequencing sample was made of PBMCs or T cells enriched from blood (not recorded which). The receptor set was obtained from a woman in her forties or fifties who had been exposed to COVID-19. The CDR3 runs from the conserved cysteine through the conserved F or W. The D gene is left open where the match is weak. The size field is filled for only some rows; it gives once, few, many or a size class.

D gene,J gene,V gene,clone size,CDR3 protein,CDR3 DNA
-,TRBJ1-2,TRBV6-1,-,CASSELRGGYGYTF,TGTGCCAGCAGTGAATTGCGGGGGGGCTATGGCTACACCTTC
TRBD2,TRBJ2-1,TRBV5-1,few,CASSPGLAGPNNEQFF,TGCGCCAGCAGCCCGGGACTAGCGGGGCCCAACAATGAGCAGTTCTTC
-,TRBJ1-4,TRBV3-1/TRBV3-2,-,CASSSKGGAEKLFF,TGTGCCAGCAGCTCTAAGGGGGGGGCGGAAAAACTGTTTTTT
TRBD2,TRBJ2-5,TRBV10-3,-,CAISDRGTSGGQETQYF,TGTGCCATCAGTGACCGCGGGACTAGCGGGGGACAAGAGACCCAGTACTTC
-,TRBJ1-5,TRBV24-1,few,CATSDGGWGDSNQPQHF,TGTGCCACCAGTGATGGGGGGTGGGGGGATAGCAATCAGCCCCAGCATTTT
-,TRBJ1-2,TRBV2,-,CASSGRLDYGYTF,TGTGCCAGCAGTGGGAGGTTGGACTATGGCTACACCTTC
TRBD1,TRBJ1-5,TRBV30,-,CAWSVGGSGQGYQPQHF,TGTGCCTGGAGTGTAGGCGGTTCGGGACAGGGGTATCAGCCCCAGCATTTT
-,TRBJ1-2,TRBV12-3/TRBV12-4,-,CASSTRGSYGYTF,TGTGCCAGCAGTACCAGGGGAAGTTATGGCTACACCTTC
-,TRBJ1-1,TRBV27,-,CASSSTGLNTEAFF,TGTGCCAGCAGTTCCACAGGGTTGAACACTGAAGCTTTCTTT
TRBD1,TRBJ1-2,TRBV7-8,-,CASSPRQGNPLGYTF,TGTGCCAGCAGCCCCCGACAGGGTAACCCCTTGGGCTACACCTTC
-,TRBJ2-5,TRBV11-3,-,CASSLRGTQETQYF,TGTGCCAGCAGCTTACGGGGGACCCAAGAGACCCAGTACTTC
-,TRBJ2-7,TRBV27,-,CASSLGQGYSSYEQYF,TGTGCCAGCAGTTTAGGCCAGGGTTATAGCTCCTACGAGCAGTACTTC
TRBD2,TRBJ2-2,TRBV5-5,-,CASSLAVGLAAGELFF,TGTGCCAGCAGCTTGGCTGTAGGACTAGCAGCGGGGGAGCTGTTTTTT
-,TRBJ2-2,TRBV5-6,-,CASSLLGTTGELFF,TGTGCCAGCAGCTTGCTAGGGACTACCGGGGAGCTGTTTTTT
-,TRBJ1-3,TRBV6-6,few,CASREQGSGNTIYF,TGTGCCAGCAGGGAACAGGGCTCTGGAAACACCATATATTTT
-,TRBJ1-1,TRBV2,-,CASSVSGNTEAFF,TGTGCCAGCAGTGTATCCGGGAACACTGAAGCTTTCTTT
-,TRBJ2-3,TRBV7-2,-,CASSLDRVGDTQYF,TGTGCCAGCAGCTTAGACAGAGTAGGAGATACGCAGTATTTT
-,TRBJ1-1,TRBV12-3/TRBV12-4,-,CASSFALAAEAFF,TGTGCCAGCAGTTTTGCTTTAGCGGCTGAAGCTTTCTTT
TRBD2,TRBJ2-3,TRBV7-2,-,CASSTLAGGLPDTQYF,TGTGCCAGCAGCACTCTAGCGGGGGGGCTCCCAGATACGCAGTATTTT
-,TRBJ2-7,TRBV11-2,-,CASSLGAGQPTYEQYF,TGTGCCAGCAGCTTAGGGGCGGGACAGCCGACCTACGAGCAGTACTTC
-,TRBJ2-1,TRBV7-9,-,CASSFAQGGEQFF,TGTGCCAGCAGCTTTGCCCAGGGGGGTGAGCAGTTCTTC
-,TRBJ1-2,TRBV5-1,-,CASSPRGVSNGYTF,TGCGCCAGCAGCCCCCGGGGAGTCAGCAATGGCTACACCTTC
-,TRBJ1-5,TRBV19,-,CASSIAQVDSNQPQHF,TGTGCCAGTAGTATAGCACAGGTCGATAGCAATCAGCCCCAGCATTTT
TRBD1,TRBJ2-1,TRBV5-1,-,CASSLATGQGYNEQFF,TGCGCCAGCAGCTTGGCCACGGGACAGGGGTACAATGAGCAGTTCTTC
TRBD2,TRBJ2-7,TRBV11-2,-,CASSQGGPREGLEQYF,TGTGCCAGCAGCCAAGGGGGTCCGCGGGAGGGCCTCGAGCAGTACTTC
TRBD2,TRBJ2-3,TRBV19,-,CASSIDGGGRTDTQYF,TGTGCCAGTAGTATAGACGGCGGGGGGCGCACAGATACGCAGTATTTT
TRBD2,TRBJ2-1,TRBV9,-,CASTTGAGAAYNEQFF,TGTGCCAGCACCACGGGAGCGGGAGCCGCCTACAATGAGCAGTTCTTC
TRBD1,TRBJ1-6,TRBV18,-,CASSPRQGAGGDSPLHF,TGTGCCAGCTCACCACGGCAGGGGGCAGGAGGTGATTCACCCCTCCACTTT
-,TRBJ2-2,TRBV2,-,CASRGQQTGELFF,TGTGCCAGCAGGGGCCAGCAAACCGGGGAGCTGTTTTTT
TRBD1,TRBJ2-3,TRBV24-1,-,CATSDRQGASEYF,TGTGCCACCAGTGACAGACAGGGGGCAAGTGAGTATTTT
-,TRBJ1-5,TRBV6-2/TRBV6-3,-,CASSYAGFQPQHF,TGTGCCAGCAGTTACGCAGGGTTTCAGCCCCAGCATTTT
-,TRBJ1-1,TRBV10-3,-,CAITPKTIGAGTEAFF,TGTGCCATCACCCCCAAGACCATCGGGGCGGGGACTGAAGCTTTCTTT